This entry lists 27 T cell receptor beta chains sequenced from one sample in a study of early T cells in non-severe SARS-CoV-2 infection. One entry per CDR3 protein results from TCRdb running MiXCR on the 5' RACE reads. Of about 35,000 distinct CDR3 sequences detected, 5.5% to 7% appear once; the ten largest clones hold 4% to 4.5%. Sequenced here: whole blood, sampled at baseline. The receptor source for this set is an adult who was a healthcare worker with PCR-confirmed SARS-CoV-2 infection or an uninfected control (not recorded which).

Only a few counts were recorded for this clonotype. The CDR3 coding sequence is TGTGCCAGCAGCCCGGGGCTTTCCTACGAGCAGTACTTC. The encoded protein is CASSPGLSYEQYF. The chain has TRBV27 and TRBJ2-7, with D perhaps assigned TRBD1 or TRBD2 (5 bases each). Germline CDR1 is MNHEY and CDR2 is SMNVEV (reference sequence). CDR3 length equals 13 residues. V was trimmed by 6 bases and J by 1 base, leaving 10 bases between them.

The chain combines TRBV7-8 with TRBJ2-2, with TRBD1 matching 8 bases. The V gene's germline CDR1 is SGHVS and CDR2 FQNEAQ. V lost 3 bases and J lost 2; bases outside the gene matches: 2. This CDR3 region has 15 residues. CDR3 loop: CASSLGQANTGELFF. The CDR3 region has the DNA TGTGCCAGCAGCTTGGGACAGGCCAACACCGGGGAGCTGTTTTTT.

This chain connects TRBV6-2 or TRBV6-3 to TRBJ2-7; D uncertain. Germline lookup yields CDR1 MNHEY and CDR2 SVGEGT. This CDR3 is built from 12 residues. Trimming left V 7 bases short and J 3 bases short, with 10 bases between. CDR3 amino acids: CASMAVDYEQYF. The CDR3 DNA reads as TGTGCCAGCATGGCTGTTGACTACGAGCAGTACTTC.

This clonotype has a handful of counts. V usage is TRBV6-2 or TRBV6-3 and J usage is TRBJ1-2; no clear D. The V and J ends lost 6 bases and 3 bases respectively, with 14 bases between them. This CDR3 spans 14 amino acids. CDR1 and CDR2 from the germline V gene are MNHEY and SVGEGT. The CDR3: CASSSVPPYYGYTF. CDR3 DNA: TGTGCCAGCAGCTCGGTGCCCCCCTACTATGGCTACACCTTC.

V is TRBV2 and J is TRBJ2-5; D is undetermined. Trimming stripped 6 bases from V and 9 bases from J, with 17 bases between. This CDR3 has 13 residues. Per germline, CDR1 SNHLY and CDR2 FYNNEI. CDR3 sequence reads: CASRELPTAAQYF. In nucleotides, the CDR3 is TGTGCCAGCAGGGAGCTCCCGACTGCGGCCCAGTACTTC.

V gene TRBV24-1 combines with J gene TRBJ2-5; D call uncertain. Trimming shortened V by 3 bases and J by 5 bases, and 9 bases separated the two germline ends. This CDR3 is 13 amino acids long. CDR1 and CDR2 from the germline V gene are KGHDR and SFDVKD. The CDR3 DNA reads TGTGCCACCAGTGATCCCGTTCCGGAGACCCAGTACTTC. The encoded protein is CATSDPVPETQYF.

This clonotype has at least ten counts. The V call is TRBV6-5, the J call TRBJ1-1; D unresolved. This CDR3 region has 11 residues. Germline loops: CDR1 MNHEY, CDR2 SVGAGI. V shed 6 bases and J shed 5 bases, with 7 bases lying between them. The chain's CDR3 is CASSSGTEAFF. CDR3 DNA sequence: TGTGCCAGCAGCTCGGGGACTGAAGCTTTCTTT.

As for this clonotype: With a much larger clone just one base away, this may be a read error. The chain couples TRBV6-1 to TRBJ1-1; TRBD1 is a possible D gene (5 bases). The CDR3 has 15 residues. The V gene's germline CDR1 is MNHNS and CDR2 SASEGT. In nucleotides, the CDR3 is TGTGCCAGCAGTAAGAAGACAGTGAAGAACTCTGAAGCTTTCTTT. Its translation: CASSKKTVKNSEAFF.

In this sample, this clonotype turned up many times. V gene TRBV19 combines with J gene TRBJ2-2, with D possibly being TRBD1 or TRBD2 (6 bases each). CDR1 is LNHDA and CDR2 is SQIVND in the germline V gene (reference sequence). Deletions cut 6 bases from V and 6 bases from J, with 11 bases between. This CDR3 comprises 13 residues. CDR3 in DNA: TGTGCCAGTAGCTGGGGGGCGGCCGGGGAGCTGTTTTTT. It codes for CASSWGAAGELFF. Complete variable domain (other parts from reference TRBV19 and TRBJ2-2): DGGITQSPKYLFRKEGQNVTLSCEQNLNHDAMYWYRQDPGQGLRLIYYSQIVNDFQKGDIAEGYSVSREKKESFPLTVTSAQKNPTAFYLCASSWGAAGELFFGEGSRLTVL.

This clonotype was observed many times. DNA of the CDR3: TGTGCCAGCAGCCACCGAACAGGGGTCCCAGTGGGGAAGACCCAGTACTTC. Translated, it gives CASSHRTGVPVGKTQYF. The rearrangement links TRBV14 to TRBJ2-5; 7 nucleotides agree with TRBD1. This CDR3 is built from 17 residues. With V trimmed by 3 bases and J by 6 bases, 16 bases remained unmatched. The germline V gene encodes CDR1 SGHDN and CDR2 FVKESK.

The chain combines TRBV10-3 with TRBJ1-1, with D maybe TRBD1 (6 bases). Germline V gene lookup returns CDR1 ENHRY and CDR2 SYGVKD. Trimming removed 6 bases at V and 1 base at J, with 9 bases between. The CDR3 contains 13 residues. The CDR3 sequence is CAISGTPNTEAFF. CDR3 in DNA: TGTGCCATCAGCGGGACACCGAACACTGAAGCTTTCTTT.

This clonotype occurred a few times. V gene TRBV7-2 combines with J gene TRBJ1-1, with D unclear. Per the germline V gene, CDR1 is SGHTA and CDR2 is FQGNSA. The CDR3 spans 13 residues. V lost 4 bases to trimming and J lost 2 bases, with 8 bases between them. The CDR3 is CASSSGSNTEAFF. The CDR3 DNA reads as TGTGCCAGCAGCTCAGGAAGCAACACTGAAGCTTTCTTT.

This clonotype was observed many times. The gene calls are TRBV7-6 and TRBJ2-1; TRBD1 aligns across 10 bases. With 1 base clipped from V and 0 bases from J, the junction kept 0 bases outside the gene matches. In germline, CDR1 is SGHVS, CDR2 FNYEAQ. This CDR3 is 16 amino acids long. In nucleotides, the CDR3 is TGTGCCAGCAGCTTAGGGACAGGGGGCTCCTACAATGAGCAGTTCTTC. Amino acids: CASSLGTGGSYNEQFF. The full variable domain, with the rest looked up from reference TRBV7-6 and TRBJ2-1, is GAGVSQSPRYKVTKRGQDVALRCDPISGHVSLYWYRQALGQGPEFLTYFNYEAQQDKSGLPNDRFSAERPEGSISTLTIQRTEQRDSAMYRCASSLGTGGSYNEQFFGPGTRLTVL.

The sample holds many counts of this clonotype. This chain joins TRBV9 and TRBJ2-7; weak D call: TRBD1 (5 bases). The CDR3 is made up of 13 amino acids. Between the trimmed V and J ends, which lost 4 bases and 5 bases, there was a span of 13 bases. CDR1 is SGDLS and CDR2 is YYNGEE in the germline V gene. CDR3 sequence (DNA): TGTGCCAGCAGCTTCAGGGTCCAGGACGAGCAGTACTTC. Amino acid sequence: CASSFRVQDEQYF.

In this sample, this clonotype turned up many times. The chain couples TRBV12-3 or TRBV12-4 to TRBJ1-5; 10 positions match TRBD1. The CDR3 has 15 residues. V was clipped by 6 bases and J by 2 bases; unmatched bases: 4. Written as DNA, the CDR3 is TGTGCCAGCAGGCCCGGGACAGGGGGCAATCAGCCCCAGCATTTT. Its translation: CASRPGTGGNQPQHF.

This clonotype was detected many times. This rearrangement joins TRBV29-1 to TRBJ1-6; weak D call: TRBD1 (5 bases). Trimming removed 4 bases at V and 9 bases at J, with 13 bases between. Germline assignment: CDR1 SQVTM and CDR2 ANQGSEA. The CDR3 covers 13 residues. The CDR3 here is CSVAVGGTSPLHF. In DNA form, the CDR3 reads TGCAGCGTTGCGGTTGGGGGTACTTCACCCCTCCACTTT.

This clonotype was observed many times. This sequence joins TRBV5-1 and TRBJ1-6; no firm D call. The CDR3 has 15 residues. V was clipped by 7 bases and J by 9 bases, with 20 bases between them. The germline gives CDR1 SGHRS, CDR2 YFSETQ. The CDR3 DNA reads as TGCGCCAGCGCGGCCCAAGAGGCCCCCTCTTCACCCCTCCACTTT. Protein: CASAAQEAPSSPLHF.

This clonotype has a count of ten or more. V is TRBV25-1 and J is TRBJ1-4; D might be TRBD1 (5 bases). Trimming removed 2 bases from V and 7 bases from J, with 14 bases in between. The V gene's germline CDR1 is MGHDK and CDR2 SYGVNS. The CDR3 extends over 15 amino acids. Here the CDR3 reads CASSERGIGFEKLFF. The CDR3 coding sequence is TGTGCCAGCAGTGAAAGGGGTATCGGGTTTGAAAAACTGTTTTTT.

At least ten counts were recorded for this clonotype. V is TRBV13 and J is TRBJ1-2; D is undetermined. Germline V lookup: CDR1 PRHDT, CDR2 FYEKMQ (reference sequence). The CDR3 contains 15 residues. V gave up 6 bases and J gave up 6 bases, with 20 bases separating them. CDR3 loop: CASRMAHKTFDGYTF. The CDR3 DNA reads as TGTGCCAGCAGGATGGCCCATAAGACTTTCGATGGCTACACCTTC.

Ten or more counts support this clonotype. The chain couples TRBV7-2 to TRBJ2-3, with D maybe TRBD1 (6 bases). Trimming cost V 6 bases and J 1 base, with 17 bases left between them. Germline CDR1 reads SGHTA; CDR2 reads FQGNSA. The CDR3 spans 16 residues. CDR3 protein: CASSPEGVKGTDTQYF. As DNA, the CDR3 is TGTGCCAGCAGTCCCGAGGGGGTAAAGGGCACAGATACGCAGTATTTT.

This clonotype has ten or more counts. The chain recombines TRBV29-1 with TRBJ2-1; 9 bases match TRBD1. Germline lookup yields CDR1 SQVTM and CDR2 ANQGSEA. This CDR3 is 13 amino acids long. V lost 6 bases to trimming and J lost 7 bases; unmatched junction nucleotides: 7. CDR3 nucleotide sequence: TGCAGCGTAGGACAGGGGCAGCGGAATGAGCAGTTCTTC. Amino acid sequence: CSVGQGQRNEQFF.

This clonotype was recorded many times. V usage is TRBV6-2 or TRBV6-3 and J usage is TRBJ2-1; TRBD2 aligns across 7 bases. Germline trimming cut 6 bases from V and 8 bases from J; bases unmatched to any gene: 4. In germline, CDR1 is MNHEY, CDR2 SVGEGT. CDR3 length: 12 residues. The CDR3 region is CASSPAGDEQFF. The CDR3 DNA reads TGTGCCAGCAGCCCGGCGGGGGATGAGCAGTTCTTC.

This clonotype was found many times. This sequence joins TRBV7-9 and TRBJ1-6; perhaps TRBD1 as D (5 bases). Per germline, CDR1 SEHNR and CDR2 FQNEAQ (reference sequence). The CDR3 has 14 residues. Trimming removed 5 bases at V and 6 bases at J, with 11 bases between. This CDR3 reads CASSPGTANSPLHF. As DNA, the CDR3 is TGTGCCAGCAGCCCCGGGACGGCTAATTCACCCCTCCACTTT. The full variable domain, in which reference TRBV7-9 and TRBJ1-6 provide the parts outside the CDR3, is DTGVSQNPRHKITKRGQNVTFRCDPISEHNRLYWYRQTLGQGPEFLTYFQNEAQLEKSRLLSDRFSAERPKGSFSTLEIQRTEQGDSAMYLCASSPGTANSPLHFGNGTRLTVT.

This clonotype was picked up many times. The chain is built from TRBV2 and TRBJ1-4; D call uncertain. V was trimmed by 6 bases and J by 9 bases, leaving 20 bases between them. Germline loops: CDR1 SNHLY, CDR2 FYNNEI. CDR3 length equals 15 residues. CDR3 amino acids: CASRVTLGSQKKLFF. The DNA of the CDR3 is TGTGCCAGCAGAGTTACCTTGGGGAGTCAGAAAAAACTGTTTTTT. Using reference TRBV2 and TRBJ1-4 for the parts outside the CDR3, the full variable domain is EPEVTQTPSHQVTQMGQEVILRCVPISNHLYFYWYRQILGQKVEFLVSFYNNEISEKSEIFDDQFSVERPDGSNFTLKIRSTKLEDSAMYFCASRVTLGSQKKLFFGSGTQLSVL.

The rearrangement links TRBV6-5 to TRBJ2-7; TRBD2 matches at 11 bases. J lost 6 bases, V lost 0 bases, and 16 bases had no gene match. In germline, CDR1 is MNHEY, CDR2 SVGAGI. The CDR3 consists of 19 residues. CDR3 sequence reads: CASSYSPPGLAGGQGEQYF. The DNA of the CDR3 is TGTGCCAGCAGTTACTCCCCCCCCGGGTTAGCGGGGGGGCAAGGCGAGCAGTACTTC.

This clonotype has ten or more counts. The genes are TRBV28 and TRBJ2-7; a weak D match, TRBD1 (6 bases). The CDR3 extends over 15 amino acids. CDR1 MDHEN and CDR2 SYDVKM come from the germline V gene. Trimming removed 8 bases at V and 0 bases at J, with 17 bases between. The CDR3 sequence: CASPPRQALSYEQYF. The CDR3 DNA reads TGTGCCAGCCCCCCCCGACAGGCCCTCTCCTACGAGCAGTACTTC.

V and J are TRBV19 and TRBJ2-2; D remains unclear. V lost 3 bases and J lost 0, with 8 bases in between. The CDR3 sequence is 15 residues long. The germline V gene encodes CDR1 LNHDA and CDR2 SQIVND (reference sequence). The CDR3 sequence: CASSIQQANTGELFF. CDR3 bases: TGTGCCAGTAGTATTCAGCAGGCGAACACCGGGGAGCTGTTTTTT. The full variable domain, with the rest looked up from reference TRBV19 and TRBJ2-2, is DGGITQSPKYLFRKEGQNVTLSCEQNLNHDAMYWYRQDPGQGLRLIYYSQIVNDFQKGDIAEGYSVSREKKESFPLTVTSAQKNPTAFYLCASSIQQANTGELFFGEGSRLTVL.